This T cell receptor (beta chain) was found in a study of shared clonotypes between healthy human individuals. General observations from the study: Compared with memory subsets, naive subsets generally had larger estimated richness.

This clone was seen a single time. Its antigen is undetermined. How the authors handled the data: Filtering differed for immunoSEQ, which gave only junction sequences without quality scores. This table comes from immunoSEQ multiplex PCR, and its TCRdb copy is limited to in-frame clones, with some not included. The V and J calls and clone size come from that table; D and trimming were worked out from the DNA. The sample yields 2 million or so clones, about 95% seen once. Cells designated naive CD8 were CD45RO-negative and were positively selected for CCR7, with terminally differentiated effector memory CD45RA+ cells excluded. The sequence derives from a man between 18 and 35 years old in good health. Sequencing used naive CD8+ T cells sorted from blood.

The CDR3 DNA sequence: TGTGCCAGCAGCTTAGGGATGAAGGGACAGGGGAGAGAGACCCAGTACTTC. This gives the protein CASSLGMKGQGRETQYF. V and J are TRBV27 and TRBJ2-5; 10 nucleotides align to TRBD1. There are 17 residues in the CDR3. Looked up from germline, CDR1 is MNHEY and CDR2 is SMNVEV (reference sequence). Unmatched junction bases numbered 14, after V lost 6 bases and J lost 4 bases.